The clone carrying this T cell receptor (beta chain) was detected a few times. The CDR3 contains 12 residues. V lost 7 bases and J 2 bases, leaving 6 bases between the germline ends. CDR1 and CDR2 from the germline V gene are MNHNY and SVGAGI (reference sequence). The sample belongs to a study of early T cells in non-severe SARS-CoV-2 infection. TCRdb called the 5' RACE reads again in MiXCR, with one record for every CDR3 protein. The table records 70,000 to 80,000 distinct CDR3 sequences, around 12% of them present only once. The V and J genes are TRBV6-6 and TRBJ1-3; no reliable D call. The source material was whole blood, sampled at baseline. This TCR came from an adult who was a healthcare worker with PCR-confirmed SARS-CoV-2 infection or an uninfected control (not recorded which). CDR3 coding DNA: TGTGCCAGCACCAACCCTGGAAACACCATATATTTT. Amino acids: CASTNPGNTIYF.